Each of the 8 T cell receptor beta chains below was sequenced from the same sample in a study of T cell responses to AZD1222 COVID-19 vaccine. The protocol was immunoSEQ multiplex PCR, while the TCRdb copy is restricted to in-frame clones and leaves out a portion. The table has approximately 150,000 clones, 88% seen once. The specimen was peripheral blood, collected 28 days after the second AZD1222 dose. These receptors were obtained from an adult who received the AZD1222 COVID-19 vaccine.

The rearrangement links TRBV11-2 to TRBJ1-2, with TRBD1 as a possible D gene (5 bases). V was clipped by 4 bases and J by 7 bases, with 16 bases between them. Germline CDR1 SGHAT, CDR2 FQNNGV. This CDR3 is built from 14 residues. The CDR3 sequence is CASSSIDSPFGYTF. The CDR3 region has the DNA TGTGCCAGCAGCTCGATCGACAGCCCCTTTGGCTACACCTTC.

CDR3 DNA sequence: TGCGCCAGCAGTGAGTCTTCGGGGGGCTTCAATGAGCAGTTCTTC. It yields the protein CASSESSGGFNEQFF. The V call is TRBV10-2, the J call TRBJ2-1, with D perhaps TRBD2 (7 bases). CDR1 and CDR2 (germline): WSHSY, SAAADI. V lost 0 bases and J 6 bases, leaving 12 bases between the germline ends. The CDR3 spans 15 residues.

The chain recombines TRBV4-1 with TRBJ1-2; D remains ambiguous. V shed 3 bases and J shed 5 bases, with 22 bases lying between them. Germline CDR1 reads MGHRA; CDR2 reads YSYEKL. The CDR3 has 17 amino acids. Here the CDR3 DNA reads TGCGCCAGCAGCCAGCCAATCTACAGAACAACTGGGTATGGCTACACCTTC. Translated: CASSQPIYRTTGYGYTF.

The rearrangement joins TRBV7-2 to TRBJ1-5; 11 bases are a match to TRBD1. Trimming removed 5 bases from V and 9 bases from J; junction bases left unmatched: 9. Germline V gives CDR1 SGHTA, CDR2 FQGNSA. The CDR3 sequence is 15 residues long. Here the CDR3 reads CASSGTGGDRRPQHF. For the CDR3, the DNA is TGTGCCAGCAGCGGGACAGGGGGGGACAGGAGGCCCCAGCATTTT.

This sequence joins TRBV29-1 and TRBJ1-2; the D is unclear. The germline V and J ends were trimmed by 4 bases and 8 bases, with 23 bases remaining between them. The CDR3 totals 15 residues. CDR1 and CDR2 (germline): SQVTM, ANQGSEA. Written as DNA, the CDR3 is TGCAGCGTTGGAGGGAACGGGTTGGCGGGAGGCGGCTACACCTTC. It codes for CSVGGNGLAGGGYTF.

V gene TRBV2 combines with J gene TRBJ1-1; tentatively, D is TRBD1 (5 bases). The CDR3 length is 13 residues. V lost 3 bases to trimming and J lost 10 bases, with 15 bases between them. In germline, CDR1 is SNHLY, CDR2 FYNNEI. The CDR3 sequence: CASSDRGAPGAFF. The CDR3 DNA reads TGTGCCAGCAGTGATAGAGGGGCCCCTGGAGCTTTCTTT.

The rearrangement uses TRBV6-5 and TRBJ1-1; weak D call: TRBD1 (6 bases). Germline V gives CDR1 MNHEY, CDR2 SVGAGI. CDR3 size: 13 residues. Trimming stripped 8 bases from V and 3 bases from J, with 13 bases between. CDR3 nucleotides: TGTGCCAGCGTTCGGGGGCGTGACACTGAAGCTTTCTTT. Its translation is CASVRGRDTEAFF.

This chain connects TRBV7-2 to TRBJ2-3; D is unclear. Looked up from germline, CDR1 is SGHTA and CDR2 is FQGNSA. V lost 5 bases, J lost 5 bases, and 8 bases lay in between. This CDR3 has 12 residues. DNA of the CDR3: TGTGCCAGCAGCCCTCTACAAGATACGCAGTATTTT. Translation: CASSPLQDTQYF.